The rows below give T cell receptor beta chains drawn from one sample of a study of T cell responses to AZD1222 COVID-19 vaccine. Assay: immunoSEQ multiplex PCR; the TCRdb copy retains only in-frame clones and omits some. The sample shows 85,000 to 130,000 clones, 75% to 90% of them seen only once. Specimen: peripheral blood, collected on day 0 of AZD1222 vaccination. The receptors stem from an adult in good health. CDR3s include the opening cysteine and the closing phenylalanine or tryptophan. The D gene is left open where the match is weak. Clone size is given for some rows only: seen once, a few or many times, or a class if the clone is expanded.

V gene: TRBV9
clone size: NA
D gene: NA
J gene: TRBJ2-2
CDR3 protein: CASSVAGMDTGELFF
CDR3 DNA: TGTGCCAGCAGCGTAGCGGGAATGGACACCGGGGAGCTGTTTTTT

V gene: TRBV18
clone size: NA
D gene: TRBD1
J gene: TRBJ2-1
CDR3 protein: CASSGTGFFSEQFF
CDR3 DNA: TGTGCCAGCTCCGGGACAGGGTTCTTCAGTGAGCAGTTCTTC

V gene: TRBV6-1
clone size: few
D gene: NA
J gene: TRBJ1-3
CDR3 protein: CASSASIGHSGNTIYF
CDR3 DNA: TGTGCCAGCAGTGCTTCAATAGGACACTCTGGAAACACCATATATTTT

V gene: TRBV7-9
clone size: NA
D gene: NA
J gene: TRBJ2-6
CDR3 protein: CASSWSPPGANVLTF
CDR3 DNA: TGTGCCAGCAGCTGGTCCCCCCCCGGGGCCAACGTCCTGACTTTC

V gene: TRBV21-1
clone size: NA
D gene: NA
J gene: TRBJ2-2
CDR3 protein: CASSKRGGRGTGELFF
CDR3 DNA: TGTGCCAGCAGCAAAAGGGGGGGAAGGGGCACCGGGGAGCTGTTTTTT

V gene: TRBV12-3/TRBV12-4
clone size: NA
D gene: NA
J gene: TRBJ2-5
CDR3 protein: CASSLLGVETQYF
CDR3 DNA: TGTGCCAGCAGTTTATTGGGGGTAGAGACCCAGTACTTC

V gene: TRBV28
clone size: few
D gene: TRBD1
J gene: TRBJ1-2
CDR3 protein: CASGTGGNYGYTF
CDR3 DNA: TGTGCCAGCGGAACAGGGGGAAACTATGGCTACACCTTC

V gene: TRBV19
clone size: NA
D gene: NA
J gene: TRBJ2-1
CDR3 protein: CASSGSDSYNEQFF
CDR3 DNA: TGTGCCAGTAGCGGGAGCGACTCCTACAATGAGCAGTTCTTC

V gene: TRBV19
clone size: NA
D gene: TRBD2
J gene: TRBJ2-5
CDR3 protein: CASSRQVFGRETQYF
CDR3 DNA: TGTGCCAGTAGTCGGCAGGTGTTCGGGAGGGAGACCCAGTACTTC

V gene: TRBV15
clone size: NA
D gene: TRBD2
J gene: TRBJ2-1
CDR3 protein: CATLKSLAEYNEQFF
CDR3 DNA: TGTGCCACCCTCAAAAGTCTAGCGGAGTACAATGAGCAGTTCTTC

V gene: TRBV6-6
clone size: NA
D gene: TRBD1
J gene: TRBJ1-1
CDR3 protein: CASSQGTGVVDTEAFF
CDR3 DNA: TGTGCCAGCAGTCAAGGGACAGGGGTGGTCGACACTGAAGCTTTCTTT

V gene: TRBV14
clone size: NA
D gene: NA
J gene: TRBJ1-6
CDR3 protein: CASSLRLNNSPLHF
CDR3 DNA: TGTGCCAGCAGCCTTCGACTTAATAATTCACCCCTCCACTTT

V gene: TRBV19
clone size: NA
D gene: NA
J gene: TRBJ2-5
CDR3 protein: CASGQLMETQYF
CDR3 DNA: TGTGCCAGCGGACAGCTTATGGAGACCCAGTACTTC

V gene: TRBV16
clone size: NA
D gene: NA
J gene: TRBJ2-6
CDR3 protein: CASSQSLATSSLSGANVLTF
CDR3 DNA: TGTGCCAGCAGCCAATCGTTAGCCACATCTTCTCTCTCTGGGGCCAACGTCCTGACTTTC

V gene: TRBV10-1
clone size: few
D gene: NA
J gene: TRBJ1-1
CDR3 protein: CASSVGEAFF
CDR3 DNA: TGCGCCAGCAGTGTAGGTGAAGCTTTCTTT

V gene: TRBV6-5
clone size: NA
D gene: TRBD2
J gene: TRBJ2-3
CDR3 protein: CASRETSGATDTQYF
CDR3 DNA: TGTGCCAGCAGGGAGACTAGCGGGGCCACAGATACGCAGTATTTT

V gene: TRBV5-1
clone size: NA
D gene: TRBD2
J gene: TRBJ2-1
CDR3 protein: CASSEVSGTYNEQFF
CDR3 DNA: TGCGCCAGCAGTGAAGTTAGCGGGACCTACAATGAGCAGTTCTTC

V gene: TRBV18
clone size: NA
D gene: NA
J gene: TRBJ1-4
CDR3 protein: CASSPIIGQTTNEKLFF
CDR3 DNA: TGTGCCAGCTCACCCATTATAGGACAGACAACTAATGAAAAACTGTTTTTT

V gene: TRBV7-8
clone size: NA
D gene: TRBD2
J gene: TRBJ2-5
CDR3 protein: CASSSGTSGTQYF
CDR3 DNA: TGTGCCAGCAGCTCCGGGACTAGCGGGACCCAGTACTTC

V gene: TRBV5-4
clone size: NA
D gene: TRBD1
J gene: TRBJ1-2
CDR3 protein: CASSSNNRDSIFFLYGYTF
CDR3 DNA: TGTGCCAGCAGTTCCAACAACCGGGACAGCATCTTCTTTCTTTATGGCTACACCTTC

V gene: TRBV7-9
clone size: NA
D gene: TRBD1
J gene: TRBJ1-1
CDR3 protein: CASSTGQGNTEAFF
CDR3 DNA: TGTGCCAGCAGCACCGGACAGGGAAACACTGAAGCTTTCTTT

V gene: TRBV30
clone size: once
D gene: NA
J gene: TRBJ1-1
CDR3 protein: CAWRVTENTEAFF
CDR3 DNA: TGTGCCTGGAGGGTTACAGAGAACACTGAAGCTTTCTTT

V gene: TRBV5-1
clone size: NA
D gene: NA
J gene: TRBJ1-2
CDR3 protein: CASSTGQHYGYTF
CDR3 DNA: TGCGCCAGCAGCACCGGACAGCACTATGGCTACACCTTC

V gene: TRBV6-2/TRBV6-3
clone size: NA
D gene: TRBD2
J gene: TRBJ2-7
CDR3 protein: CASSSPSGSYYEQYF
CDR3 DNA: TGTGCCAGCAGTTCCCCCAGCGGGAGTTACTACGAGCAGTACTTC

V gene: TRBV11-3
clone size: NA
D gene: NA
J gene: TRBJ2-2
CDR3 protein: CASTPGLHNTGELFF
CDR3 DNA: TGTGCCAGCACTCCCGGACTACACAACACCGGGGAGCTGTTTTTT